A single sample gave rise to the 5 T cell receptor beta chains below, sequenced in a study of shared clonotypes between healthy human individuals (dated by TCRdb to 2019 to 2021). The library was prepared using the immunoSEQ multiplex PCR assay. In its TCRdb copy, this immuneACCESS table keeps in-frame sequences only and misses some clones. Where compared with another copy, unresolved V genes explain less than half of these, and the others have no known cause. This sample is represented by approximately 98,000 clones; under 70% of them were singletons. The ten most abundant clones make up approximately 24% of the sample. Sample: memory CD8+ T cells sorted from blood. The cell subset or site label here, explained by the study, means: CD45RO+ cells pooled with CCR7-negative TemRA cells. The receptors shown here come from a woman younger than 45 in good health.

This clone has more than one count but fewer than ten. The J gene is TRBJ1-4, the V gene TRBV19; D possibly corresponds to TRBD1 (5 bases). The CDR3 extends over 16 amino acids. Trimming pared 4 bases from V and 0 bases from J, leaving 12 bases between. CDR1 and CDR2 from the germline V gene are LNHDA and SQIVND (reference sequence). Here the CDR3 reads CASSTRDAATNEKLFF. CDR3 DNA sequence: TGTGCCAGTAGTACACGGGACGCCGCAACTAATGAAAAACTGTTTTTT.

The chain couples TRBV7-3 to TRBJ1-2, with D perhaps TRBD1 (6 bases). CDR1 is SGHTA and CDR2 is FQGTGA in the germline V gene. The V end lost 1 base, the J end lost 0 bases, and 21 bases lay between the germline ends. The CDR3 contains 19 residues. DNA for the CDR3: TGTGCCAGCAGCTTAAAGGGCATACAGGGCCGGGCGACTAACTATGGCTACACCTTC. Residues: CASSLKGIQGRATNYGYTF.

The chain employs TRBV4-1 and TRBJ2-7; unclear D gene. The CDR3 is made up of 15 amino acids. The germline V gene has CDR1 MGHRA and CDR2 YSYEKL. V dropped 1 base and J dropped 7 bases, with 17 bases sitting between them. CDR3: CASSQGIGPMWEQYF. The CDR3 bases are TGCGCCAGCAGCCAAGGGATCGGTCCCATGTGGGAGCAGTACTTC.

The chain uses TRBV27 and TRBJ2-7; maybe TRBD1 (6 bases). The CDR3 has 13 amino acids. Germline values: CDR1 MNHEY, CDR2 SMNVEV (reference sequence). V dropped 2 bases and J dropped 5 bases, with 10 bases sitting between them. The DNA of the CDR3 is TGTGCCAGCAGTTTACACAGGGTAGACGAGCAGTACTTC. Protein sequence: CASSLHRVDEQYF.

This rearrangement joins TRBV4-3 to TRBJ2-1, with TRBD1 matching 7 bases. This CDR3 is 13 amino acids long. Germline V gene sequence: CDR1 LGHNA, CDR2 YSLEER. With 2 bases clipped from V and 6 bases from J, the junction kept 1 base outside the gene matches. CDR3 sequence (DNA): TGCGCCAGCAGCCAAACAGGGGTCAATGAGCAGTTCTTC. Protein: CASSQTGVNEQFF.